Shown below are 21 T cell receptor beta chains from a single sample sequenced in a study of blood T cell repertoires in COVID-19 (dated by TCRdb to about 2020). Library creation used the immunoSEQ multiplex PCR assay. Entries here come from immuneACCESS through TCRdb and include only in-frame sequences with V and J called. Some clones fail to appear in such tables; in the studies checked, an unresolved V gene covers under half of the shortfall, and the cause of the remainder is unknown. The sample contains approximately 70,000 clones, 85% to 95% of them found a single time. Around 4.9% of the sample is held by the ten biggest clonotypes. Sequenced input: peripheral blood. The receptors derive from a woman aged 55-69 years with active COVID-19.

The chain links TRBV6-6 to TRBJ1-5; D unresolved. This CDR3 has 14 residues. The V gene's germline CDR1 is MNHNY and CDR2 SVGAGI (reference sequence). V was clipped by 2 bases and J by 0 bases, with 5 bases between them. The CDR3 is CASSYRDSNQPQHF. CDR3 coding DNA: TGTGCCAGCAGTTACCGGGATAGCAATCAGCCCCAGCATTTT.

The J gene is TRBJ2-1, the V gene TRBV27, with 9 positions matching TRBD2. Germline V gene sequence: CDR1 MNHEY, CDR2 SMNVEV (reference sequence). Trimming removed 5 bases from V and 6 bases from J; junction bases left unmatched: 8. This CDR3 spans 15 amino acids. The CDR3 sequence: CASSPIAGVGNEQFF. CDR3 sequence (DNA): TGTGCCAGCAGTCCCATAGCGGGAGTAGGCAATGAGCAGTTCTTC.

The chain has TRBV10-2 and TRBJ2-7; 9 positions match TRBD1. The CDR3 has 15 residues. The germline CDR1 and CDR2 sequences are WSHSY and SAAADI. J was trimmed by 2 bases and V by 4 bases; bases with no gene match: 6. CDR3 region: CASSVPGQGTYEQYF. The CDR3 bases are TGCGCCAGCAGTGTCCCGGGACAGGGAACCTACGAGCAGTACTTC.

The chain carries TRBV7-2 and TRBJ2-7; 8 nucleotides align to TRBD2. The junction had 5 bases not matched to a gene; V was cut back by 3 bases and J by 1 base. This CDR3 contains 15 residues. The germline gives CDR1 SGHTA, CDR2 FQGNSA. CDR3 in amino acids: CASSLTGTSSYEQYF. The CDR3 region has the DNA TGTGCCAGCAGCTTGACCGGGACTAGTTCCTACGAGCAGTACTTC.

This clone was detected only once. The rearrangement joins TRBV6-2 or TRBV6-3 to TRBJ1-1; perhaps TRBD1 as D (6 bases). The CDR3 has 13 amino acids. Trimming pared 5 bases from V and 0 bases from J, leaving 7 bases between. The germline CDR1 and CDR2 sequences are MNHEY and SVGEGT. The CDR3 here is CASSNRVNTEAFF. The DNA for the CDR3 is TGTGCCAGCAGTAACAGGGTGAACACTGAAGCTTTCTTT.

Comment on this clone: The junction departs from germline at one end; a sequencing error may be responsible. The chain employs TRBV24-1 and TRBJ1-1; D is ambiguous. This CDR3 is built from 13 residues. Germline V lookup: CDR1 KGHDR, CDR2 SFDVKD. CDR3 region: CATRDLVSAEAFF. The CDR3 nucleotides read TGTGCCACCAGGGATTTGGTCAGCGCTGAAGCTTTCTTT.

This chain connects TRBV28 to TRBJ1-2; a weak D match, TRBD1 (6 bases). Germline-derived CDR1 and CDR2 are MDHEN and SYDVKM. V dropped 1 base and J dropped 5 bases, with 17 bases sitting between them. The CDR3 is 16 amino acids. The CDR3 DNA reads TGTGCCAGCAGTTTATCGGCGGACAGAAGACTTTATGGCTACACCTTC. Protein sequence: CASSLSADRRLYGYTF.

The CDR3 sequence: CASSLRYVEAFF. For the CDR3, the DNA is TGTGCCAGCAGTTTGAGGTACGTTGAAGCTTTCTTT. The chain carries TRBV28 and TRBJ1-1; D is unresolved. Trimming removed 3 bases at V and 7 bases at J, with 9 bases between. The CDR3 extends over 12 amino acids. Germline V CDR1 and CDR2: MDHEN, SYDVKM.

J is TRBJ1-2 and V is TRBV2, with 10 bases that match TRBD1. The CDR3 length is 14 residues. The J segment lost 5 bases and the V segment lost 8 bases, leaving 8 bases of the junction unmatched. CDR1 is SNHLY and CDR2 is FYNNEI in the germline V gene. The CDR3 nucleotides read TGTGCCAGCTGCCGGGACAGGGGCTCTTATGGCTACACCTTC. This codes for CASCRDRGSYGYTF. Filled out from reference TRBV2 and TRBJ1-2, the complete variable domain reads EPEVTQTPSHQVTQMGQEVILRCVPISNHLYFYWYRQILGQKVEFLVSFYNNEISEKSEIFDDQFSVERPDGSNFTLKIRSTKLEDSAMYFCASCRDRGSYGYTFGSGTRLTVV.

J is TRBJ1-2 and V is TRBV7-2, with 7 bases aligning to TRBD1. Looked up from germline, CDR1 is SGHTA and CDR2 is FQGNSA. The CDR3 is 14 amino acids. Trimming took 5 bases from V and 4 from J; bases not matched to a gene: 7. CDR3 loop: CASSEPGQIYGYTF. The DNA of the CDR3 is TGTGCCAGCAGCGAACCGGGACAGATCTATGGCTACACCTTC.

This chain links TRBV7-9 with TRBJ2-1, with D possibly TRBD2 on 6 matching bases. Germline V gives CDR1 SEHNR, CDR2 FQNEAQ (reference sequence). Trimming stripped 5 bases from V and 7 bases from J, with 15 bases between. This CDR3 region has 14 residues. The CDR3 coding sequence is TGTGCCAGCAGCCTAAGTGCGGGGCTTAATGAGCAGTTCTTC. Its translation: CASSLSAGLNEQFF.

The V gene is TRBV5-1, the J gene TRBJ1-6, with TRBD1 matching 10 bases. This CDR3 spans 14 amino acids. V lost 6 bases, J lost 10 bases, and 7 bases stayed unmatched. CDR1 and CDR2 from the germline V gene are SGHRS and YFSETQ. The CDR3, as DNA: TGCGCCAGCAATTCCGGGACAGGGGAATCACCCCTCCACTTT. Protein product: CASNSGTGESPLHF. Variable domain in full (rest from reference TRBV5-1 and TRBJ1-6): KAGVTQTPRYLIKTRGQQVTLSCSPISGHRSVSWYQQTPGQGLQFLFEYFSETQRNKGNFPGRFSGRQFSNSRSEMNVSTLELGDSALYLCASNSGTGESPLHFGNGTRLTVT.

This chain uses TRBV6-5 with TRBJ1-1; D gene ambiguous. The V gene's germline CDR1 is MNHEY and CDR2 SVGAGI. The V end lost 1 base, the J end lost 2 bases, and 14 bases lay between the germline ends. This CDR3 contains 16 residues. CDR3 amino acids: CASSYLRAGGNTEAFF. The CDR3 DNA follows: TGTGCCAGCAGTTACTTGAGGGCGGGTGGAAACACTGAAGCTTTCTTT.

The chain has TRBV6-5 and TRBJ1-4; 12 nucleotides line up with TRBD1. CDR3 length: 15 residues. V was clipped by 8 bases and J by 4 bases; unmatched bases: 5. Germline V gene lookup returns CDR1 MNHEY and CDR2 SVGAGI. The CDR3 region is CASRGQGAINEKLFF. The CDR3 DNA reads TGTGCCAGCCGGGGACAGGGGGCGATTAATGAAAAACTGTTTTTT.

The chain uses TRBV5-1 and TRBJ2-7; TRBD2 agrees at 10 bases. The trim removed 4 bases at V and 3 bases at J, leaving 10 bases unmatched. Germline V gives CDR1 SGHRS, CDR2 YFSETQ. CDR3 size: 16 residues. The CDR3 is CASSPLVSSGSYEQYF. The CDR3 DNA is TGCGCCAGCAGCCCCTTGGTGTCTAGCGGGAGCTACGAGCAGTACTTC. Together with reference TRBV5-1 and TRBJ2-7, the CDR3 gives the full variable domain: KAGVTQTPRYLIKTRGQQVTLSCSPISGHRSVSWYQQTPGQGLQFLFEYFSETQRNKGNFPGRFSGRQFSNSRSEMNVSTLELGDSALYLCASSPLVSSGSYEQYFGPGTRLTVT.

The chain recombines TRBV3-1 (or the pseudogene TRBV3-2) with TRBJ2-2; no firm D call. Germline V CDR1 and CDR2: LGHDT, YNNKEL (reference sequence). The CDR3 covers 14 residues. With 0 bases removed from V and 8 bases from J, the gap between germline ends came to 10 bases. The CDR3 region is CASSQDQAWGELFF. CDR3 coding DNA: TGTGCCAGCAGCCAAGATCAAGCGTGGGGGGAGCTGTTTTTT.

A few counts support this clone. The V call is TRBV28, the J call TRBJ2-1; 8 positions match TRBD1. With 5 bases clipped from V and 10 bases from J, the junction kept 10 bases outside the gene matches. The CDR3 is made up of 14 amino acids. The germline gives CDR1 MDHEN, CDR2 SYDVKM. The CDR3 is CASSAGTGRREQFF. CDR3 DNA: TGTGCCAGCAGTGCCGGGACAGGAAGAAGGGAGCAGTTCTTC.

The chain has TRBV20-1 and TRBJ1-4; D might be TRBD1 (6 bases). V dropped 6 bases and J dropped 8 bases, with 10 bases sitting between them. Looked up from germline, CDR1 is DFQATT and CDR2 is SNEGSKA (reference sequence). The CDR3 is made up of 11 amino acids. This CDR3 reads CSAEGGEKLFF. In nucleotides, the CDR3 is TGCAGTGCCGAGGGGGGGGAAAAACTGTTTTTT.

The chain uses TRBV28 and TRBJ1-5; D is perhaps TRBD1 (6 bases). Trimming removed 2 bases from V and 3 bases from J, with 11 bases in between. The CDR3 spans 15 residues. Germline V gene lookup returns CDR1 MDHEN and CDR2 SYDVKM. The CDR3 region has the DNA TGTGCCAGCAGTTTAATTGGGACAAACAATCAGCCCCAGCATTTT. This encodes CASSLIGTNNQPQHF. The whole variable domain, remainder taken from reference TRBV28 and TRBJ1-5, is DVKVTQSSRYLVKRTGEKVFLECVQDMDHENMFWYRQDPGLGLRLIYFSYDVKMKEKGDIPEGYSVSREKKERFSLILESASTNQTSMYLCASSLIGTNNQPQHFGDGTRLSIL.

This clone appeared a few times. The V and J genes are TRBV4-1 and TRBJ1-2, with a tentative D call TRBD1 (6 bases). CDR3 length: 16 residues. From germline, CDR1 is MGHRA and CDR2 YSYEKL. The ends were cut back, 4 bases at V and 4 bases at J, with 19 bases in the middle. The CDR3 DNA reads TGCGCCAGCAGCCCCTATCTGGGGGCTACCACCTATGGCTACACCTTC. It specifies CASSPYLGATTYGYTF.

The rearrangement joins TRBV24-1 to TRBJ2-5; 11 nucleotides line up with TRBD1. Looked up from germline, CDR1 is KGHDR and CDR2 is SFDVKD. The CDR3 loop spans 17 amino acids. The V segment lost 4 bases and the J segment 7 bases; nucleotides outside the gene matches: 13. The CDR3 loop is CATSDLRTGGPGGTQYF. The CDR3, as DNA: TGTGCCACCAGTGACCTCAGGACAGGGGGCCCTGGGGGGACCCAGTACTTC.